The sequence of this TCR beta chain was determined in a study of blood T cell repertoires in COVID-19. At the level of the study: Samples of COVID-19 (acute and convalescent) were obtained from the United States, Italy and Spain. PBMCs, B-cell-depleted T cells, or T cells provided the cDNA or gDNA that made up the material.

Clones were sequenced by immunoSEQ multiplex PCR, and TCRdb holds only the in-frame ones, with some missing. The data hold tens of thousands of clones, with 91% observed a single time. CDR1 MNHEY and CDR2 SVGEGT come from the germline V gene. The ends were cut back, 2 bases at V and 0 bases at J, with 11 bases in the middle. This CDR3 spans 16 amino acids. The receptor's source is a woman at least 80 years old with acute or convalescent COVID-19. The specimen sequenced was peripheral blood. The rearrangement links TRBV6-2 or TRBV6-3 to TRBJ1-5; D is ambiguous. CDR3 in amino acids: CASSYRPGSSNQPQHF. DNA for the CDR3: TGTGCCAGCAGTTACCGTCCGGGGTCTAGCAATCAGCCCCAGCATTTT.